This entry concerns a single TCR beta chain. Its antigen is undetermined. The PCR used 60 Vbeta and 13 Jbeta primers. Assay used: immunoSEQ multiplex PCR; TCRdb lists only in-frame clones, some missing. The sample yields fewer than 200,000 clones, 80% to 90% seen once. This CDR3 comprises 12 residues. J gave up 5 bases and V 4 bases, and 2 bases lay outside the gene matches. Germline-derived CDR1 and CDR2 are GTSNPN and SVGIG (reference sequence). These data originate in a study of cytomegalovirus exposure and HLA in healthy donors. Study context: Counted in an early data release were some 81 million unique TCRs from HLA-typed donors. The study, taken as a whole, reports: Reportedly, fewer N-insertions than the approximately 680-donor mean appeared in an Asian-associated ancestry cluster in a later analysis.

The sample consisted of PBMCs. This receptor was taken from a woman in her late teens or twenties in good health and CMV-seronegative. The chain has TRBV30 and TRBJ2-1, with 7 nucleotides matching TRBD2. The CDR3 DNA reads as TGTGCCTGGACTCGGGGGGACAATGAGCAGTTCTTC. Translated: CAWTRGDNEQFF.